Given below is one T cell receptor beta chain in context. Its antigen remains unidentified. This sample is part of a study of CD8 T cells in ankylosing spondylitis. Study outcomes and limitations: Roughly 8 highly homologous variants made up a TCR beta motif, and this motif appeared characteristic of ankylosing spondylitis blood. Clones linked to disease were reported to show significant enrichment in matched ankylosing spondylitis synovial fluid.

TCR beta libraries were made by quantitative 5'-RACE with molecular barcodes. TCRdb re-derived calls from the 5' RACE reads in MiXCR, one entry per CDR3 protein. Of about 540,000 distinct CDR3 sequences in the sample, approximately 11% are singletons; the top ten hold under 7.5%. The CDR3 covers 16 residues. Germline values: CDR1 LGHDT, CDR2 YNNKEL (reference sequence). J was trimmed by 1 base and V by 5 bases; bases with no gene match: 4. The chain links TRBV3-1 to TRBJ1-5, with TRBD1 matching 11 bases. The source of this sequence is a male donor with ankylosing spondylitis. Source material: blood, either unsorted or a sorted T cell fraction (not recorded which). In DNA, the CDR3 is TGTGCCAGCAGCGCCGGGACAGGGGGAAGCAATCAGCCCCAGCATTTT. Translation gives CASSAGTGGSNQPQHF.